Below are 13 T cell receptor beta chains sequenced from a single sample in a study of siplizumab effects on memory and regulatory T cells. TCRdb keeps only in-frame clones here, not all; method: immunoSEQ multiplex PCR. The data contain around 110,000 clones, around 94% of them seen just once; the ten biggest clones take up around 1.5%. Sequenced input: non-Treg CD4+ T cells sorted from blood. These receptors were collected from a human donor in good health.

The DNA for the CDR3 is TGTGCCAGCAGCGAGGACAGGAACTATGGCTACACCTTC. Protein product: CASSEDRNYGYTF. The rearrangement uses TRBV7-2 and TRBJ1-2, with 7 bases aligning to TRBD1. The germline V gene encodes CDR1 SGHTA and CDR2 FQGNSA. Trimming removed 5 bases from V and 2 bases from J; junction bases left unmatched: 2. The CDR3 sequence is 13 residues long.

This chain's CDR3 is CATSRDPGSQETQYF. CDR3 coding DNA: TGTGCCACCAGCAGAGATCCCGGTAGCCAAGAGACCCAGTACTTC. The V and J genes are TRBV15 and TRBJ2-5; D is undetermined. Germline loops: CDR1 LNHNV, CDR2 YYDKDF (reference sequence). There are 15 residues in the CDR3. V dropped 0 bases and J dropped 1 base, with 9 bases sitting between them.

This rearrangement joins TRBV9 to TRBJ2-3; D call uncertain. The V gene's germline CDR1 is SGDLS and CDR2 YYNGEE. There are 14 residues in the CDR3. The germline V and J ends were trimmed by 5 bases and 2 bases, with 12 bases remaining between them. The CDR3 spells CASRSELHTDTQYF. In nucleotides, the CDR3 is TGTGCCAGCAGGTCGGAACTACACACAGATACGCAGTATTTT.

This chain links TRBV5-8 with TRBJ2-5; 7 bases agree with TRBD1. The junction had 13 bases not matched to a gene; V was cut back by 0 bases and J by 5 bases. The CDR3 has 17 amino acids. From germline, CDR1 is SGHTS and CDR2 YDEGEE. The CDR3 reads CASSLGTGTAVVETQYF. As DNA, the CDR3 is TGTGCCAGCAGCTTGGGTACCGGGACAGCGGTTGTGGAGACCCAGTACTTC.

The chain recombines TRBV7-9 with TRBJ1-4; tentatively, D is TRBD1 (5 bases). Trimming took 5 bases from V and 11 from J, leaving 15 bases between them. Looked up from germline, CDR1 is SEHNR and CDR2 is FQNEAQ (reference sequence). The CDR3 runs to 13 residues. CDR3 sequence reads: CASSPVGGEKLFF. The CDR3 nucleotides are TGTGCCAGCAGCCCAGTGGGGGGGGAGAAACTGTTTTTT. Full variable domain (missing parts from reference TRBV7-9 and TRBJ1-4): DTGVSQNPRHKITKRGQNVTFRCDPISEHNRLYWYRQTLGQGPEFLTYFQNEAQLEKSRLLSDRFSAERPKGSFSTLEIQRTEQGDSAMYLCASSPVGGEKLFFGSGTQLSVL.

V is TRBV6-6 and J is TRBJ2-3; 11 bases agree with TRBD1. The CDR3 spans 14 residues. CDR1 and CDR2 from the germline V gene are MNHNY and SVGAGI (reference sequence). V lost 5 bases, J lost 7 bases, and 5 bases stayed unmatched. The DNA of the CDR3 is TGTGCCAGCAGTGGACAGGGGGCTGAATATACGCAGTATTTT. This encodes CASSGQGAEYTQYF.

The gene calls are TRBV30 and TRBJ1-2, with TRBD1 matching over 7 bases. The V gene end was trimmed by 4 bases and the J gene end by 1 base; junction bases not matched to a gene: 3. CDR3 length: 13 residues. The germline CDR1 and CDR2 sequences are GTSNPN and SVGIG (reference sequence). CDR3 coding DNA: TGTGCCTGGAATCGGGACAGTAACTATGGCTACACCTTC. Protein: CAWNRDSNYGYTF.

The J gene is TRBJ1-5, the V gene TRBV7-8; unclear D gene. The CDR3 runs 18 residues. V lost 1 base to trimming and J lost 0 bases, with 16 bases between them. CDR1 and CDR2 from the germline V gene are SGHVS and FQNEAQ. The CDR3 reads CASSLEGRWTTSNQPQHF. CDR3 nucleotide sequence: TGTGCCAGCAGCTTAGAGGGCCGCTGGACGACTAGCAATCAGCCCCAGCATTTT.

CDR3 nucleotides: TGTGCCAGCAGTACCCAGGGGGATGAGCAGTTCTTC. Translation: CASSTQGDEQFF. V usage is TRBV6-1 and J usage is TRBJ2-1; the match to TRBD1 covers 7 bases. The CDR3 length is 12 residues. Germline V gene sequence: CDR1 MNHNS, CDR2 SASEGT. The V gene end was trimmed by 5 bases and the J gene end by 8 bases; junction bases not matched to a gene: 3.

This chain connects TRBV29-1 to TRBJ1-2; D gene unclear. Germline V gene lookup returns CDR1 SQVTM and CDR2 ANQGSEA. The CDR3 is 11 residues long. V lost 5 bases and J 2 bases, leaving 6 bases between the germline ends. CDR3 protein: CSVTENYGYTF. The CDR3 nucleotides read TGCAGCGTTACAGAGAACTATGGCTACACCTTC.

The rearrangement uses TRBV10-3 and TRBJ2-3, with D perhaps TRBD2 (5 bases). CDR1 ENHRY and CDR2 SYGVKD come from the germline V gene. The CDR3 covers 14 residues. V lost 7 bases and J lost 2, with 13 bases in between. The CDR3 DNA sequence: TGTGCCATCACCCATACTAGATACACAGATACGCAGTATTTT. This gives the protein CAITHTRYTDTQYF.

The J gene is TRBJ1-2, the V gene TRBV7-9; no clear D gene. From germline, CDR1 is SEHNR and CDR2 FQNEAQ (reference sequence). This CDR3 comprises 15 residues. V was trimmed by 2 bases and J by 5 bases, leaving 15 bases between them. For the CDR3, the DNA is TGTGCCAGCAGCTTAAAATACCAGGAGACGTATGGCTACACCTTC. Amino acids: CASSLKYQETYGYTF.

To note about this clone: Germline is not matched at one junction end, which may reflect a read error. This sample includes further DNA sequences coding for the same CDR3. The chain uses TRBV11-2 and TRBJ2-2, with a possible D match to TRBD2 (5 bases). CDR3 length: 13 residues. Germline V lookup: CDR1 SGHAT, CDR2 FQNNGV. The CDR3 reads CASSLDRAGELFF. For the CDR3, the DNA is TGTGCCAGCAGCTTAGATCGGGCCGGGGAGCTGTTTTTC.